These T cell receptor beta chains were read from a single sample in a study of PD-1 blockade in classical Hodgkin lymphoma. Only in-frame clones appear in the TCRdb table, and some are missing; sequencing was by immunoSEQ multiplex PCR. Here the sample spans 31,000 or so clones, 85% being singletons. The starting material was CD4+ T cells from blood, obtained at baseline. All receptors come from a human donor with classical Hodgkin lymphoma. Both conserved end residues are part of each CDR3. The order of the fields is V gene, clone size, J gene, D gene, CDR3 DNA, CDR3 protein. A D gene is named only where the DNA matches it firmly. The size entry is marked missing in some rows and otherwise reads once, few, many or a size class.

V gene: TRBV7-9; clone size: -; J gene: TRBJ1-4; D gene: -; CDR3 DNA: TGTGCCAGCAGCTTAGTATTGGGGCTCGCAACTAATGAAAAACTGTTTTTT; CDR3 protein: CASSLVLGLATNEKLFF
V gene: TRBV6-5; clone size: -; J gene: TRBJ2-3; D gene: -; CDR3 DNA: TGTGCCAGCAGTCGTGAGGGTAGCACAGATACGCAGTATTTT; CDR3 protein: CASSREGSTDTQYF
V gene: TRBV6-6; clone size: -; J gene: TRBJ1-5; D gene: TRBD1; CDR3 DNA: TGTGCCAGCAGTTACGGGCTTTCAGGGGGGGGGCAGCCCCAGCATTTT; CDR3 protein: CASSYGLSGGGQPQHF
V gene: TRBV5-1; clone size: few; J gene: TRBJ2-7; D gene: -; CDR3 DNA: TGCGCCAGCAGCTTTATCGCAGCACAGCTGTACGAGCAGTACTTC; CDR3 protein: CASSFIAAQLYEQYF
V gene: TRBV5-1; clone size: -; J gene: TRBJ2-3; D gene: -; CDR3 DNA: TGCGCCAGCAGCCCAAGAGTTCTGCTGCGACCAAGCACAGATACGCAGTATTTT; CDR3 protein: CASSPRVLLRPSTDTQYF
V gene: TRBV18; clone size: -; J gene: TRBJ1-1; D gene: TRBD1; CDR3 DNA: TGTGCCAGCTCACCAAACCCCGGGACAGGATTGACGGGCATGAACACTGAAGCTTTCTTT; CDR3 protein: CASSPNPGTGLTGMNTEAFF
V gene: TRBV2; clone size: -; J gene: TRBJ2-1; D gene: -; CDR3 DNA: TGTGCCAGCAGTAGGGACGGCCTATACAATGAGCAGTTCTTC; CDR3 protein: CASSRDGLYNEQFF
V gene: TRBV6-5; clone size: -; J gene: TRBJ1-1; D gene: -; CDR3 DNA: TGTGCCAGCAGTTACGCTACCTCCACTGAAGCTTTCTTT; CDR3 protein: CASSYATSTEAFF
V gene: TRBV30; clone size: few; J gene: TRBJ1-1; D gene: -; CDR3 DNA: TGTGCCTGGAGTTTCCACATGAACACTGAAGCTTTCTTT; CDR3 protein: CAWSFHMNTEAFF
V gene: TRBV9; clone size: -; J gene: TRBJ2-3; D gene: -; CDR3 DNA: TGTGCCAGCAGCGGGACCAGCACAGATACGCAGTATTTT; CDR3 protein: CASSGTSTDTQYF
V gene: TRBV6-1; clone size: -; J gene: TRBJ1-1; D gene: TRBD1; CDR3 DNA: TGTGCCAGCAACAGGGGCCGGAACACTGAAGCTTTCTTT; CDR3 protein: CASNRGRNTEAFF
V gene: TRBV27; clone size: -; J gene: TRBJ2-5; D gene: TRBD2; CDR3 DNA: TGTGCCAGCAGTTTATCCGGGGGGATAGTAGAGACCCAGTACTTC; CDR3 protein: CASSLSGGIVETQYF
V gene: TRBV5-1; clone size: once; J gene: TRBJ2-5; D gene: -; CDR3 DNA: TGCGCCAGCAGCCCGATGGATGGGGGCGTTGAGACCCAGTACTTC; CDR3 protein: CASSPMDGGVETQYF
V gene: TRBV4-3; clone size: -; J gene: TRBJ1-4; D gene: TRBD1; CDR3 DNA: TGCGCCAGCAGCCACGGTGACAGGGGGCCGAATGAAAAACTGTTTTTT; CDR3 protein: CASSHGDRGPNEKLFF
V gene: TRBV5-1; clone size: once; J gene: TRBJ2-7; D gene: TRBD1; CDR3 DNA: TGCGCCAGCAGCTTGGCCCCAGGGGGCGCGTCCGGCGAGCAGTACTTC; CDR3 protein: CASSLAPGGASGEQYF
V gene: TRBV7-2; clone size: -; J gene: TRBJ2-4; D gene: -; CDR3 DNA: TGTGCCAGCAGCTTAGATCCCCGGAGGCCAGCCAAAAACATTCAGTACTTC; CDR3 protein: CASSLDPRRPAKNIQYF
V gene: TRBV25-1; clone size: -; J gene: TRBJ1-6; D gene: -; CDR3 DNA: TGTGCCAGCAGTGAATATCCCCCACCCCTCCACTTT; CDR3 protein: CASSEYPPPLHF
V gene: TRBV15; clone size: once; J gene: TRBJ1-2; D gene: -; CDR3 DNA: TGTGCCACCAGCAGAGTTTACACGGCTGGCTACACCTTC; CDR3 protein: CATSRVYTAGYTF
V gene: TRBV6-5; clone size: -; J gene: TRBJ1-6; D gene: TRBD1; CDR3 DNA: TGTGCCAGCAGTTACGACAGGGAGAATTCACCCCTCCACTTT; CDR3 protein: CASSYDRENSPLHF
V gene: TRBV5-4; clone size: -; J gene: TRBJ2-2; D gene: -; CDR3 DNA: TGTGCCAGCAGCTCCGGGACCAAAGGCGCCGGGGAGCTGTTTTTT; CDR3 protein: CASSSGTKGAGELFF
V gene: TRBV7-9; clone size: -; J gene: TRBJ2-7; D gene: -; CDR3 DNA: TGTGCCAGCACCCCGAGAGGGTTAGGAGAGCAGTACTTC; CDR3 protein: CASTPRGLGEQYF
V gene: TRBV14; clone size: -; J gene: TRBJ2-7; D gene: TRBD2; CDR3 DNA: TGTGCCAGCAGCCGTGGACTAGCGGAGATTTACGAGCAGTACTTC; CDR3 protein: CASSRGLAEIYEQYF